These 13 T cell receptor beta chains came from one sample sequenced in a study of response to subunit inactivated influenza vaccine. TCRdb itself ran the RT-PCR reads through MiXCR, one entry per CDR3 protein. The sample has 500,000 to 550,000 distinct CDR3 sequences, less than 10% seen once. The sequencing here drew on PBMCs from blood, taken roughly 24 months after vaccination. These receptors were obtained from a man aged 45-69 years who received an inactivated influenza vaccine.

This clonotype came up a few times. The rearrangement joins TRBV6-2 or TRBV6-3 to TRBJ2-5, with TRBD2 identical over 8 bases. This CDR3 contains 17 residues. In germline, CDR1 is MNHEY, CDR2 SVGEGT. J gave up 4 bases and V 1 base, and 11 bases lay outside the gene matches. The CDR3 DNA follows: TGTGCCAGCAGTTACTTCTTGGGGGTAGCGGGATCAGAGACCCAGTACTTC. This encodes CASSYFLGVAGSETQYF.

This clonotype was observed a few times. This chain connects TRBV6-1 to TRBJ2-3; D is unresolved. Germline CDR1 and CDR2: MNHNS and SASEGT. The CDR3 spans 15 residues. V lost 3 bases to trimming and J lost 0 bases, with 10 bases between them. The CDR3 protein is CASSDIAGSTDTQYF. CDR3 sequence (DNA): TGTGCCAGCAGTGATATCGCTGGTAGCACAGATACGCAGTATTTT.

The CDR3: CASSMGQGASGNTIYF. As DNA, the CDR3 is TGTGCCAGCAGTATGGGACAGGGGGCCTCTGGAAACACCATATATTTT. The rearrangement uses TRBV6-1 and TRBJ1-3; 12 bases map to TRBD1. CDR1 MNHNS and CDR2 SASEGT come from the germline V gene. This CDR3 has 16 amino acids. The V gene end was trimmed by 5 bases and the J gene end by 0 bases; junction bases not matched to a gene: 2.

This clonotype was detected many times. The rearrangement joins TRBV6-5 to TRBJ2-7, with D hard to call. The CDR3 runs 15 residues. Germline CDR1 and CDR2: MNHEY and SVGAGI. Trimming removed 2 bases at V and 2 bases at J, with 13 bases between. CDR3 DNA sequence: TGTGCCAGCAGTTACGCCCGACAAATAACCTACGAGCAGTACTTC. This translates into CASSYARQITYEQYF.

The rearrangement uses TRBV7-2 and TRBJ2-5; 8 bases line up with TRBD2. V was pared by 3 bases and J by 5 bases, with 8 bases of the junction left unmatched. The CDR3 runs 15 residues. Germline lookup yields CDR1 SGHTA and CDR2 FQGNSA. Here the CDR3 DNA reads TGTGCCAGCAGCTTCGGGAGGGGGGTTGTGGAGACCCAGTACTTC. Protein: CASSFGRGVVETQYF.

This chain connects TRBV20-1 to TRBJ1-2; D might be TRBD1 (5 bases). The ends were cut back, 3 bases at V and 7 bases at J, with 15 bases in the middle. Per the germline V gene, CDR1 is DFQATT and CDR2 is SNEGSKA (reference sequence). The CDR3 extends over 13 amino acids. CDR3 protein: CSARPTEIRGYTF. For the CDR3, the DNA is TGCAGTGCTAGGCCGACAGAGATCCGTGGCTACACCTTC.

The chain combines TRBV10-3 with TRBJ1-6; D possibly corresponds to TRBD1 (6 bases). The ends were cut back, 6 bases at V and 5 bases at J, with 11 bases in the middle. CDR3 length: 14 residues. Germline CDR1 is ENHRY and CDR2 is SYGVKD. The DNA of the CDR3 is TGTGCCATCAGCACGGGACAAGATAATTCACCCCTCCACTTT. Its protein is CAISTGQDNSPLHF.

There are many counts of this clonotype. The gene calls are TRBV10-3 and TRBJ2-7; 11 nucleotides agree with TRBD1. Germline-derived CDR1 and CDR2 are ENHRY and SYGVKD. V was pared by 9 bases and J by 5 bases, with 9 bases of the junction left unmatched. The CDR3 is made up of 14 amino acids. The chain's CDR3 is CAISPGQGADEQYF. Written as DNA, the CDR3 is TGTGCCATATCACCTGGACAGGGGGCCGACGAGCAGTACTTC.

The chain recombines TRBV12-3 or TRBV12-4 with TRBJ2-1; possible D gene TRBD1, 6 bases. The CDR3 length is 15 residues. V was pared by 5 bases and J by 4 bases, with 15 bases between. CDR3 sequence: CASSRPGQIYNEQFF. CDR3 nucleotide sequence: TGTGCCAGCAGTAGGCCGGGACAAATTTACAATGAGCAGTTCTTC.

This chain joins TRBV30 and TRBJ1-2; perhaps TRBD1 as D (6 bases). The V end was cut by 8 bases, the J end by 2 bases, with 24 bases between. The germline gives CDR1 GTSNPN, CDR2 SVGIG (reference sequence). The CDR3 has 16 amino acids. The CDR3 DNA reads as TGTGCCAGCTTACGCACCGGGACACCGACCAACTATGGCTACACCTTC. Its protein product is CASLRTGTPTNYGYTF.

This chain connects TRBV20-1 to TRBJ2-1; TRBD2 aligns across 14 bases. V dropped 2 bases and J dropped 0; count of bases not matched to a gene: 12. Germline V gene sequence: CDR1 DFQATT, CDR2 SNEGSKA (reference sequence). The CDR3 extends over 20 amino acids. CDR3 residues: CSARPPGLAGEQGSYNEQFF. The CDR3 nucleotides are TGCAGTGCTAGACCCCCGGGACTAGCGGGAGAGCAAGGCTCCTACAATGAGCAGTTCTTC.

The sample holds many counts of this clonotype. DNA for the CDR3: TGCGCCAGCAGTGAGAGGCGGAGCTCCTACGAGCAGTACTTC. It translates to CASSERRSSYEQYF. V is TRBV10-2 and J is TRBJ2-7, with D uncertain. Germline V lookup: CDR1 WSHSY, CDR2 SAAADI. The ends were cut back, 2 bases at V and 0 bases at J, with 8 bases in the middle. CDR3 length: 14 residues.

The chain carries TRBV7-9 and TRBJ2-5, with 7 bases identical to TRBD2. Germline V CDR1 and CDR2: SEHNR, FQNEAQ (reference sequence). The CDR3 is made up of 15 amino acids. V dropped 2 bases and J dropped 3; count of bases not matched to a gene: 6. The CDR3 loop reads CASSLLRGYEETQYF. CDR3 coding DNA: TGTGCCAGCAGCTTATTGCGGGGGTATGAAGAGACCCAGTACTTC.